This note documents a single TCR beta chain sequence. Antigen specificity is unknown. Some clones are missing from TCRdb's copy, which holds only in-frame ones; the method was immunoSEQ multiplex PCR. The table shows some 100,000 clones, with roughly nine tenths occurring only once. This CDR3 is built from 18 residues. Germline assignment: CDR1 MDHEN and CDR2 SYDVKM. J gave up 2 bases and V 3 bases, and 11 bases lay outside the gene matches. The sample belongs to a study of cytomegalovirus exposure and HLA in healthy donors. General study findings and limits: Specificity for CMV antigens was confirmed in vitro for three of the CMV-associated chains. Among TCR sequences, most were rare, though some public TCRs appeared in many donors.

The source material was PBMCs. This TCR was sampled from a young man in good health and CMV-seropositive. This chain joins TRBV28 and TRBJ2-3; the match to TRBD2 covers 10 bases. The CDR3 region has the DNA TGTGCCAGCAGTTTGGGACTAGCGAATACCCAATACACAGATACGCAGTATTTT. Protein sequence: CASSLGLANTQYTDTQYF. The whole variable domain, filled in from reference TRBV28 and TRBJ2-3, reads DVKVTQSSRYLVKRTGEKVFLECVQDMDHENMFWYRQDPGLGLRLIYFSYDVKMKEKGDIPEGYSVSREKKERFSLILESASTNQTSMYLCASSLGLANTQYTDTQYFGPGTRLTVL.